The 16 T cell receptor beta chains given below trace back to one sample, sequenced in a study of cytomegalovirus exposure and HLA in healthy donors. The PCR had 60 Vbeta and 13 Jbeta primers. TCRdb's table, derived via immunoSEQ multiplex PCR, lists solely in-frame clones and lacks some. The table shows approximately 130,000 clones, with around 75% occurring only once. Sequenced material: PBMCs. The receptors here all came from a man in his thirties or forties in good health and CMV-seronegative.

The genes are TRBV29-1 and TRBJ1-5, with D possibly TRBD1 on 6 matching bases. Germline CDR1 reads SQVTM; CDR2 reads ANQGSEA. CDR3 length equals 13 residues. Trimming shortened V by 6 bases and J by 10 bases, and 19 bases separated the two germline ends. The CDR3 DNA reads as TGCAGCGTCTCGGACAGCCCCAAGGAACCCCAGCATTTT. It yields the protein CSVSDSPKEPQHF.

V gene TRBV18 combines with J gene TRBJ1-5; 7 positions match TRBD1. The CDR3 runs 15 residues. Germline V lookup: CDR1 KGHSH, CDR2 LQKENI. The V segment lost 6 bases and the J segment 1 base; nucleotides outside the gene matches: 6. CDR3 DNA: TGTGCCAGCTCGACAGGGACGACGAGCAATCAGCCCCAGCATTTT. This codes for CASSTGTTSNQPQHF.

This clone has more than one count but fewer than ten. The rearrangement uses TRBV29-1 and TRBJ2-1, with 11 bases identical to TRBD2. The CDR3 is 15 amino acids. J was trimmed by 8 bases and V by 5 bases; bases with no gene match: 11. The germline CDR1 and CDR2 sequences are SQVTM and ANQGSEA. CDR3 residues: CSVSPGASGGYEQFF. CDR3 bases: TGCAGCGTTTCACCCGGGGCTAGCGGGGGGTATGAGCAGTTCTTC.

This clone was found a few times. The chain joins TRBV6-5 to TRBJ1-5, with a tentative D call TRBD1 (6 bases). Trimming took off 2 bases at V and 0 bases at J, with 8 bases between the two ends. The CDR3 runs to 15 residues. From germline, CDR1 is MNHEY and CDR2 SVGAGI. The CDR3 here is CASSYGQNSNQPQHF. The DNA for the CDR3 is TGTGCCAGCAGTTACGGACAGAATAGCAATCAGCCCCAGCATTTT.

The chain couples TRBV2 to TRBJ2-2, with 9 bases lining up with TRBD2. V shed 7 bases and J 5 bases; nucleotides not matched to a gene: 8. Germline V CDR1 and CDR2: SNHLY, FYNNEI. This CDR3 region has 15 residues. Here the CDR3 DNA reads TGTGCCAGCACCCTCGGACTAGCGCTGACCGGGGAGCTGTTTTTT. Encoded protein: CASTLGLALTGELFF.

In DNA form, the CDR3 reads TGTGCCAGCAGCTTTTCCCTAGCGGCGAAAGAGACCCAGTACTTC. Its translation: CASSFSLAAKETQYF. The rearrangement joins TRBV7-3 to TRBJ2-5; 7 bases map to TRBD2. Germline V gives CDR1 SGHTA, CDR2 FQGTGA. The junction had 7 bases not matched to a gene; V was cut back by 3 bases and J by 3 bases. The CDR3 loop spans 15 amino acids. Drawing the rest from reference TRBV7-3 and TRBJ2-5, the complete variable domain is GAGVSQTPSNKVTEKGKYVELRCDPISGHTALYWYRQSLGQGPEFLIYFQGTGAADDSGLPNDRFFAVRPEGSVSTLKIQRTERGDSAVYLCASSFSLAAKETQYFGPGTRLLVL.

This clone showed up just a few times. The chain carries TRBV4-1 and TRBJ1-5; 8 nucleotides agree with TRBD1. V lost 3 bases to trimming and J lost 3 bases; unmatched junction nucleotides: 7. The CDR3 length is 16 residues. Germline V gives CDR1 MGHRA, CDR2 YSYEKL. This chain's CDR3 is CASSQTTGGPNQPQHF. CDR3 DNA sequence: TGCGCCAGCAGCCAGACCACAGGGGGTCCCAATCAGCCCCAGCATTTT.

The chain is built from TRBV28 and TRBJ1-4; tentative D call: TRBD1 (5 bases). Germline V gene data show CDR1 as MDHEN and CDR2 as SYDVKM. Trimming removed 11 bases at V and 3 bases at J, with 19 bases between. The CDR3 runs 15 residues. The CDR3 bases are TGTGCCTCTCAAACCGGGGGTGCGGCTAATGAAAAACTGTTTTTT. Amino acids: CASQTGGAANEKLFF. Variable domain in full (rest from reference TRBV28 and TRBJ1-4): DVKVTQSSRYLVKRTGEKVFLECVQDMDHENMFWYRQDPGLGLRLIYFSYDVKMKEKGDIPEGYSVSREKKERFSLILESASTNQTSMYLCASQTGGAANEKLFFGSGTQLSVL.

This chain connects TRBV7-9 to TRBJ2-3; TRBD2 aligns across 7 bases. The CDR3 is 15 amino acids. V dropped 4 bases and J dropped 8; count of bases not matched to a gene: 12. In germline, CDR1 is SEHNR, CDR2 FQNEAQ (reference sequence). The CDR3 DNA sequence: TGTGCCAGCAGCTCTGGGGACTACCAAGGAGGTACGCAGTATTTT. Protein: CASSSGDYQGGTQYF.

The chain employs TRBV6-6 and TRBJ1-5, with 11 bases identical to TRBD1. J gave up 14 bases and V 7 bases, and 7 bases lay outside the gene matches. Germline V lookup: CDR1 MNHNY, CDR2 SVGAGI (reference sequence). The CDR3 consists of 12 residues. The DNA of the CDR3 is TGTGCCAGCAAGCGGGGGGACAGGGGGAAGCATTTT. It is translated as CASKRGDRGKHF.

This clone occurred a few times. V gene TRBV6-5 combines with J gene TRBJ2-1; no reliable D call. In germline, CDR1 is MNHEY, CDR2 SVGAGI. Trimming took off 0 bases at V and 10 bases at J, with 13 bases between the two ends. The CDR3 contains 14 residues. This chain's CDR3 is CASSYSYSPIEQFF. For the CDR3, the DNA is TGTGCCAGCAGTTACTCTTACAGCCCAATCGAGCAGTTCTTC.

This clone was seen only a few times. This chain connects TRBV30 to TRBJ2-7, with D unresolved. This CDR3 spans 15 amino acids. Germline V lookup: CDR1 GTSNPN, CDR2 SVGIG (reference sequence). Trimming left V 3 bases short and J 2 bases short, with 17 bases between. Written as DNA, the CDR3 is TGTGCCTGGAGCCGGAGTAATCGACTTCCCTACGAGCAGTACTTC. Protein product: CAWSRSNRLPYEQYF. Variable domain in full (rest from reference TRBV30 and TRBJ2-7): SQTIHQWPATLVQPVGSPLSLECTVEGTSNPNLYWYRQAAGRGLQLLFYSVGIGQISSEVPQNLSASRPQDRQFILSSKKLLLSDSGFYLCAWSRSNRLPYEQYFGPGTRLTVT.

This clone was counted a single time. The genes are TRBV15 and TRBJ1-6; 8 bases line up with TRBD1. The CDR3 is 14 amino acids. The trim removed 8 bases at V and 5 bases at J, leaving 5 bases unmatched. The germline gives CDR1 LNHNV, CDR2 YYDKDF (reference sequence). CDR3 protein: CATRPDRDNSPLHF. The DNA for the CDR3 is TGTGCCACCCGCCCGGACAGGGATAATTCACCCCTCCACTTT.

The chain carries TRBV2 and TRBJ1-2; TRBD1 matches 10 bases. J gave up 7 bases and V 6 bases, and 8 bases lay outside the gene matches. The CDR3 consists of 14 residues. Germline V CDR1 and CDR2: SNHLY, FYNNEI. CDR3 loop: CASRKTGGAGGYTF. The CDR3 nucleotides read TGTGCCAGCAGGAAGACAGGGGGCGCGGGTGGCTACACCTTC.

This clone has a handful of counts. The CDR3 nucleotides are TGTGCCAGCAGTCCAAGGACAGGATATAATGAAAAACTGTTTTTT. The encoded protein is CASSPRTGYNEKLFF. V usage is TRBV2 and J usage is TRBJ1-4; 7 bases are shared with TRBD1. This CDR3 comprises 15 residues. V lost 5 bases, J lost 4 bases, and 7 bases stayed unmatched. CDR1 and CDR2 from the germline V gene are SNHLY and FYNNEI.

The rearrangement uses TRBV2 and TRBJ1-5; D call uncertain. The CDR3 extends over 14 amino acids. The V end lost 8 bases, the J end lost 9 bases, and 20 bases lay between the germline ends. Germline CDR1 SNHLY, CDR2 FYNNEI. The CDR3 loop reads CASRLTSVSLPQHF. The CDR3 DNA is TGTGCCAGCCGATTAACTTCGGTATCTTTGCCCCAGCATTTT.